This TCR beta chain was captured by sequencing in a study of post-analysis software for immune sequencing data. Findings and limits, study-wide: Relative to controls, patients had a few TRBV segments at higher frequency, with TRBV5-6, TRBV5-1 and TRBV20-1 among these.

This clonotype was detected only a few times. What it binds is not known. V was trimmed by 4 bases and J by 7 bases, leaving 13 bases between them. The CDR3 extends over 13 amino acids. Germline V gene data show CDR1 as SGHTA and CDR2 as FQGNSA. Presence of unique molecular identifiers characterized the TCR beta cDNA libraries. TCRdb used MiXCR to reprocess the PCR reads, holding one entry per CDR3 protein. This sample has approximately 360,000 distinct CDR3 sequences, with around 33% found just once. This TCR derives from a girl between 10 and 17 years old with multiple sclerosis. V is TRBV7-2 and J is TRBJ2-5; D not certain. The specimen was blood. CDR3 amino acids: CASSSPPFGTQYF. For the CDR3, the DNA is TGTGCCAGCAGCTCCCCCCCCTTTGGGACCCAGTACTTC.